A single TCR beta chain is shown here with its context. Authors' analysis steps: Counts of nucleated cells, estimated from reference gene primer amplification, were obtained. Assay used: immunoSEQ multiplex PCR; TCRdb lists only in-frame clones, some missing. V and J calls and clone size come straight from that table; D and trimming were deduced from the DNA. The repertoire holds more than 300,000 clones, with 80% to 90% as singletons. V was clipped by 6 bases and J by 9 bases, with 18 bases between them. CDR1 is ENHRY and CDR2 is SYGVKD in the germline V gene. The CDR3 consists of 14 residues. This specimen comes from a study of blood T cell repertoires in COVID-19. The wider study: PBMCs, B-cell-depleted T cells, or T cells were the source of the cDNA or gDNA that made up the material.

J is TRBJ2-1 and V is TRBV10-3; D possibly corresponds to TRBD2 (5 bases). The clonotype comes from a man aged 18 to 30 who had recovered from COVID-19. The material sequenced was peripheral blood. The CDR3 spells CAISHLERVAEQFF. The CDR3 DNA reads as TGTGCCATCAGCCACCTAGAGAGGGTGGCTGAGCAGTTCTTC.